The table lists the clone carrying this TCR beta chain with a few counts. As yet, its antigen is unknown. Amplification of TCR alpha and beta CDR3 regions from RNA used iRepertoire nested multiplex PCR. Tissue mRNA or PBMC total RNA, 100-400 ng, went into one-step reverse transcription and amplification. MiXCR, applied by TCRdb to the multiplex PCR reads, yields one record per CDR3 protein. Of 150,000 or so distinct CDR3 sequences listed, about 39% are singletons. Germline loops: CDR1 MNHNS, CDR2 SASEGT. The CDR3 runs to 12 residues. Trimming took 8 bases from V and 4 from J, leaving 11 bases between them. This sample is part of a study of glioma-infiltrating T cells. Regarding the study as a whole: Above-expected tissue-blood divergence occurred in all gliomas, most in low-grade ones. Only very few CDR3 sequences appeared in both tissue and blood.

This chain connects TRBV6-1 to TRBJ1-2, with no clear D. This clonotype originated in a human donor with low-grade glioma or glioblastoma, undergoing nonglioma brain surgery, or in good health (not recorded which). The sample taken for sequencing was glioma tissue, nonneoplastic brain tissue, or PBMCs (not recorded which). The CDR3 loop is CASRKGFYGYTF. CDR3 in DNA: TGTGCCAGCCGGAAGGGATTCTATGGCTACACCTTC.